This T cell receptor (beta chain) was profiled in a study of patients and donors after allogeneic stem cell transplantation. Via MiXCR, TCRdb re-called the RT-PCR reads, giving one row per CDR3 protein. The data hold some 90,000 distinct CDR3 sequences, with approximately 49% observed a single time. Trimming shortened V by 2 bases and J by 0 bases, and 14 bases separated the two germline ends. Germline assignment: CDR1 WSHSY and CDR2 SAAADI. There are 17 residues in the CDR3. The V gene is TRBV10-2, the J gene TRBJ2-4; no clear D. The sequencing input was blood, either unsorted or a sorted T cell fraction (not recorded which). The source is a human donor who was either an allogeneic HSCT recipient or a stem cell or donor lymphocyte infusion donor (not recorded which). It is not recorded whose cells these are; they may come from a transplant donor. The CDR3 protein is CASSESLTSLAKNIQYF. The CDR3 DNA reads as TGCGCCAGCAGTGAGAGCCTGACGTCTCTAGCCAAAAACATTCAGTACTTC.